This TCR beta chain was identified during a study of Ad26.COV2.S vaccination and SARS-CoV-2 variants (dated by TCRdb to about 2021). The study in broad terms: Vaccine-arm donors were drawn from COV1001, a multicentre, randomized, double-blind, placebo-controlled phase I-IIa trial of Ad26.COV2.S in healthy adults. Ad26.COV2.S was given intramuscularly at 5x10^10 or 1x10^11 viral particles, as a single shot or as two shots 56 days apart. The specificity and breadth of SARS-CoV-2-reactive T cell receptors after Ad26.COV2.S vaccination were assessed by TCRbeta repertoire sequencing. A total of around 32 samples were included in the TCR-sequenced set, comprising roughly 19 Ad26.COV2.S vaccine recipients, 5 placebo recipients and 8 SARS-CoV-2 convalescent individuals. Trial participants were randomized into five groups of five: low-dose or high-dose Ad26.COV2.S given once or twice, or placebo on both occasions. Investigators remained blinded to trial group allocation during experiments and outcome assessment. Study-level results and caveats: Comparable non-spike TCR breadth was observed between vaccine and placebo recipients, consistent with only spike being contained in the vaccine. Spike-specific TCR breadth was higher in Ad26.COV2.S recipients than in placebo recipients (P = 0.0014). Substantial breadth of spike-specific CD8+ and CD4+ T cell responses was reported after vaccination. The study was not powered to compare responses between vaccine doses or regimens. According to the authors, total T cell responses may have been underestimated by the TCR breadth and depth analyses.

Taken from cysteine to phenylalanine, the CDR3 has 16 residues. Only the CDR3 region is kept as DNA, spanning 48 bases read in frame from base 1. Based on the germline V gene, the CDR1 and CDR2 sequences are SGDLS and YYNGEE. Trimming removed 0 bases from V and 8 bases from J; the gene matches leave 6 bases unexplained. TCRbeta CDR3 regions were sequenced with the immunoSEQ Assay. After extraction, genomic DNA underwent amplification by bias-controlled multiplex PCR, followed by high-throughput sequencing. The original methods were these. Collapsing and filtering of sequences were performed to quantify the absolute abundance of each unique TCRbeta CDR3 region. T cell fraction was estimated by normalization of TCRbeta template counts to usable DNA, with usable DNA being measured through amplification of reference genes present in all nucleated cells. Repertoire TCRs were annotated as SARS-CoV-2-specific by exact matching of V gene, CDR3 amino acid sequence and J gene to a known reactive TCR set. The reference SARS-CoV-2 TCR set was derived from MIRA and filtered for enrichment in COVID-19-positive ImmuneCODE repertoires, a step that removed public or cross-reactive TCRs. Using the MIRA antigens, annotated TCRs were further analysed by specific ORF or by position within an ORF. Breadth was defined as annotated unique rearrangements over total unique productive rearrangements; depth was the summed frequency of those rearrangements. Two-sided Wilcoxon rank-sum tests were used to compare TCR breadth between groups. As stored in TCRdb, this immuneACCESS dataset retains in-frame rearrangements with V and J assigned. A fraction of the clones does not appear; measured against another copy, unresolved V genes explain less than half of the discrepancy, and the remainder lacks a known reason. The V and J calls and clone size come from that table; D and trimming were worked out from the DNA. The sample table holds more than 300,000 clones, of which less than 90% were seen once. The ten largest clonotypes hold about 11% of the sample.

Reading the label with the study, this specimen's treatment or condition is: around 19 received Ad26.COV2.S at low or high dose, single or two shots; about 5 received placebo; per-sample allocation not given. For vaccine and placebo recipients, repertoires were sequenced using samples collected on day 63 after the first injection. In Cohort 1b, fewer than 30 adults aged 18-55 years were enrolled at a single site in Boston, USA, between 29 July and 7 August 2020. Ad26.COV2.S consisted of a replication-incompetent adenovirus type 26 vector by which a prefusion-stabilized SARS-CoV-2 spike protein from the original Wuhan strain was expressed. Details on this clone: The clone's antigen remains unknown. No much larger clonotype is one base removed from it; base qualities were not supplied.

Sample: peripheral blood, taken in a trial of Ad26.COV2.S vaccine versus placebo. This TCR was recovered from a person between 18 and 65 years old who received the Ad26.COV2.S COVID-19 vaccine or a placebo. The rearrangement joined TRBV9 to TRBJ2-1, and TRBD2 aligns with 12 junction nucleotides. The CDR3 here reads CASSVGSPSGRDEQFF. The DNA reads TGTGCCAGCAGCGTAGGGTCGCCTAGCGGGAGGGATGAGCAGTTCTTC. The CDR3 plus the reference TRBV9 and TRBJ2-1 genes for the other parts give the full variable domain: DSGVTQTPKHLITATGQRVTLRCSPRSGDLSVYWYQQSLDQGLQFLIQYYNGEERAKGNILERFSAQQFPDLHSELNLSSLELGDSALYFCASSVGSPSGRDEQFFGPGTRLTVL.